The entry that follows covers one TCR beta chain sequence. The antigen is unknown. 60 Vbeta and 13 Jbeta primers were used in PCR. Sequencing was performed with immunoSEQ multiplex PCR; in TCRdb, only in-frame clones are kept and a portion is missing. The sample has 160,000 or so clones, roughly 70% seen once. The data were taken from a study of cytomegalovirus exposure and HLA in healthy donors. Study-level background: An earlier analysis found some 120 million unique TCR beta sequences from about 190 million T cells.

Study-level findings and limits: Excluded: some indistinguishable V segments such as TRBV6-2 and TRBV6-3. TCR beta chains numbering under 200 were designated cytomegalovirus-associated.

The germline V gene has CDR1 SGHTA and CDR2 FQGTGA. The V end was cut by 1 base, the J end by 1 base, with 4 bases between. The CDR3 runs to 13 residues. This receptor was obtained from a woman in her twenties or thirties in good health and CMV-seronegative. The sample consisted of PBMCs. J is TRBJ1-1 and V is TRBV7-3; D is ambiguous. This chain's CDR3 is CASSLKRNTEAFF. CDR3 sequence (DNA): TGTGCCAGCAGCTTAAAGAGGAACACTGAAGCTTTCTTT. Combining the CDR3 with reference TRBV7-3 and TRBJ1-1 gives the whole variable domain GAGVSQTPSNKVTEKGKYVELRCDPISGHTALYWYRQSLGQGPEFLIYFQGTGAADDSGLPNDRFFAVRPEGSVSTLKIQRTERGDSAVYLCASSLKRNTEAFFGQGTRLTVV.